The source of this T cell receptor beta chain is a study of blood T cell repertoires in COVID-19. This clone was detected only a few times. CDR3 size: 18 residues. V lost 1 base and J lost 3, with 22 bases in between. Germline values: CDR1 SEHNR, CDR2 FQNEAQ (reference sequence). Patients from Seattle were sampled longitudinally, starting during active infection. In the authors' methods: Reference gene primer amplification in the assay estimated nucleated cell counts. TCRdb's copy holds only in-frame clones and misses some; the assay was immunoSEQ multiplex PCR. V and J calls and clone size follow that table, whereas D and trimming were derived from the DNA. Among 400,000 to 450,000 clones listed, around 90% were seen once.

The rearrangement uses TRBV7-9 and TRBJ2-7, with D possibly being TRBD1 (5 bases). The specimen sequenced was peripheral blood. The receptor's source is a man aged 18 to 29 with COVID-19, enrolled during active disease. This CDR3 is CASSLVGRAPRSGYEQYF. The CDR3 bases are TGTGCCAGCAGCTTAGTCGGCAGGGCCCCCCGATCTGGCTACGAGCAGTACTTC.